The clone carrying this T cell receptor (beta chain) was found many times. Its antigen remains unidentified. About 480 ng RNA was reverse transcribed with alpha and beta constant-region primers. Using multiplexing indices, alpha and beta chain libraries were generated apart by chain-specific third strand synthesis. TCRdb reanalysed the 5' RACE reads using MiXCR and keeps one entry per CDR3 protein. There are 11,000 to 15,000 distinct CDR3 sequences in the sample; 9.9% occur only once, and 6% to 7% lies in the top ten. The sample is drawn from a study of HIV-infected patients and healthy controls. All unsorted peripheral T cells were captured because whole blood was used without fractionation. As controls, 9 to 11 uninfected healthy donors gave samples, and a few gave a couple of samples three to four months apart. Whole-study findings and limits: Healthy controls carried many MAIT alpha-chain CDR3s, while HIV+ repertoires had few. Significant mean usage differences between HIV-infected patients and controls involved eight alpha and eight beta V genes.

Sequencing was carried out using blood. The clonotype comes from an adult in good health.

CDR3 loop: CASSPSGADTQYF. CDR3 sequence (DNA): TGTGCCAGCTCACCATCCGGGGCAGATACGCAGTATTTT. The chain carries TRBV18 and TRBJ2-3, with D possibly being TRBD2 (5 bases). Trimming cost V 2 bases and J 4 bases, with 7 bases left between them. The germline CDR1 and CDR2 sequences are KGHSH and LQKENI. This CDR3 has 13 amino acids.